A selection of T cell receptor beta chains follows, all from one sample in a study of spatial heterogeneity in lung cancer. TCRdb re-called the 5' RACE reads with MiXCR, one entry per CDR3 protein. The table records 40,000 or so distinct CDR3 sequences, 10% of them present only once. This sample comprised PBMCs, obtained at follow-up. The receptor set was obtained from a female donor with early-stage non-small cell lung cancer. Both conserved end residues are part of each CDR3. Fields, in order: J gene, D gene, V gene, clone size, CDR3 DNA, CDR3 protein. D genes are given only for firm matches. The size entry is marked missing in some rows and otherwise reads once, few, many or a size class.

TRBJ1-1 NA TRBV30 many TGTGCCTGGACTGGCTTCGGGGGTAGAGGAGCCGACGACACTGAAGCTTTCTTT CAWTGFGGRGADDTEAFF
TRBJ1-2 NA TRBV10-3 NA TGTGCCATCAGTGAGTCCCGGTCCGTGAACTATGGCTACACCTTC CAISESRSVNYGYTF
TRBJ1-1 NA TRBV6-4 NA TGTGCCAGCAGTGACGGAGGACCGGGGGACGGAGCTTTCTTT CASSDGGPGDGAFF
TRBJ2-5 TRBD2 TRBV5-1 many TGCGCCAGCAGCTTGGATGTAGCGGGACCCGAAGAGACCCAGTACTTC CASSLDVAGPEETQYF
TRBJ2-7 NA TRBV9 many TGTGCCAGCAGCCCTAGCGCTAAATCGGGTGAGCAGTACTTC CASSPSAKSGEQYF
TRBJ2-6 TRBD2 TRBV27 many TGTGCCAGCAAGCGGGGGGAGGCCAACGTCCTGACTTTC CASKRGEANVLTF
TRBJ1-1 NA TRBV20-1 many TGCAGTGCTAGGCAGGTTGAAGCTTTCTTT CSARQVEAFF
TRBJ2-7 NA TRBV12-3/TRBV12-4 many TGTGCCAGCAGTTTAGGGGCCGGGGACGAGCAGTACTTC CASSLGAGDEQYF
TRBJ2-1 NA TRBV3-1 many TGTGCCAGCAGCCAAGGGGGTCTGAATGAGCAGTTCTTC CASSQGGLNEQFF
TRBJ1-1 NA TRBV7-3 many TGTGCCAGTTCGGGGCAGCCGAACACTGAAGCTTTCTTT CASSGQPNTEAFF